This paragraph covers one TCR beta chain sequence. What this receptor recognizes is not known. Nothing much larger sits one base from this clone, and base qualities are not available. To prepare the library, the immunoSEQ multiplex PCR assay was applied. For TCR sequencing, RNA was extracted from every sample and reverse transcribed into cDNA to serve as template. SuperScript III was used for first-strand cDNA synthesis, primed with a 2:1 mix of oligo-dT and random hexamers. A synthetic immune receptor repertoire was used to gauge amplification bias, and whatever bias remained was removed computationally. The original methods were these. Raw reads were preprocessed for error removal, and CDR3 was defined according to IMGT conventions as running from the conserved cysteine to phenylalanine. To get clonality, Shannon entropy was normalized by log2 of the number of productive unique TCRs and the result was subtracted from 1. Scalp TCRbeta sequences were cross-referenced with sorted blood CD4 and CD8 repertoires so that the CD4 or CD8 identity of scalp clones could be inferred. This is the immuneACCESS table as TCRdb keeps it, with only in-frame sequences that have V and J called. A part of the clones is gone; compared with another copy, unresolved V genes explain less than half, and the rest is unexplained. For V, J and clone size, that table is used; D and trimming come from the DNA. This sample comprises about 180,000 clones, 67% of them detected only once. The biggest ten clones account for 11% of the sample.

Trimming takes 3 bases from V and 3 bases from J, and the germline ends sit 8 bases apart. Sequences LGHNA (CDR1) and YNFKEQ (CDR2) are obtained from the germline V gene. Measured from the cysteine to the phenylalanine, the CDR3 is 13 residues long. The retained sequence is limited to the CDR3, 39 bases, with the frame set at the first base. The sample is drawn from a study of CD8+ T cells in alopecia areata (dated by TCRdb to the late 2010s). In the study overall: Treated patients were enrolled in an open-label pilot trial of oral tofacitinib at 5 to 10 mg twice daily for moderate-to-severe alopecia areata. On the human side, TCRbeta sequencing was run on scalp tissue and on sorted CD4+ and CD8+ peripheral blood T cells from healthy controls and from alopecia areata patients with either patchy or totalis/universalis disease. The study used high-throughput TCRbeta sequencing to examine T cell clonal expansion in alopecia areata, in both the C3H/HeJ mouse model and human patients. Scalp clonality was compared across normal scalp (n=4), patchy alopecia areata scalp (n=8), and alopecia totalis/universalis scalp (n=8). RNA was extracted with the PAXgene miRNA kit for fixed scalp, the miRNeasy kit for PBMCs, and the RNeasy kit for mouse skin. Patients on tofacitinib were biopsied at baseline and after 4 and 24 weeks of treatment, and several of the patients also had a later scalp biopsy. Patients received tofacitinib for 6 to 18 months and were then followed off drug for 6 months to check for delayed response and recurrence. Amplification of TCRbeta CDR3 regions was done by immunoSEQ multiplex PCR using 35 Vbeta forward primers and 13 Jbeta reverse primers. Study-level results and caveats: Higher clonality and more expanded CD8+ clones were observed in lesional scalp than in normal scalp, particularly in alopecia totalis/universalis, a finding suggestive of antigenic drive. Scalp TCR repertoire analysis is complicated because resident alphabeta T cells in normal human skin are also sequenced, whereas mouse skin is dominated by gammadelta T cells. Compared with mice, TCR sequences shared between patients were less clear, possibly partly because of HLA diversity across the patient population.

Explained via the paper, the time point label denotes: baseline before oral tofacitinib. Lesional scalp punch biopsies and peripheral blood were collected from alopecia areata patients. PBMCs were isolated by density centrifugation and stained for CD3, CD4 and CD8, after which CD4+ and CD8+ T cells were sorted on a FACSAria. This specimen was CD8+ T cells sorted from blood, taken at week 0. The receptor was isolated from a human donor with alopecia areata. This chain joins TRBV4-2 to TRBJ1-2; there is no confident call for the D gene. CDR3 loop: CASSQGNDYGYTF. The DNA is TGTGCCAGCAGCCAGGGGAACGACTATGGCTACACCTTC.